Listed below are T cell receptor beta chains from one sample, sequenced in a study of CD8+CD57+ T cells in acquired aplastic anemia. TCRdb used MiXCR to reprocess the reads, holding one entry per CDR3 protein. Among roughly 280,000 distinct CDR3 sequences listed, about three fifths were seen once. The source material was sorted CD4+, CD8+, or CD8+CD57+ T cells (not recorded which) from PBMCs. Source of these receptors: a human donor with aplastic anemia. Each CDR3 is given with its conserved first and last residue. The D gene is left open where the match is weak. Only some rows state a clone size, as once, few, many or a class for expanded clones.

.	.	TRBV10-3	TRBJ1-1	CAIRGAGWKAFF	TGTGCCATCAGGGGAGCTGGGTGGAAGGCTTTCTTT
TRBD1	.	TRBV29-1	TRBJ2-1	CSGRQGNEQFF	TGCAGCGGTAGACAGGGGAATGAGCAGTTCTTC
.	.	TRBV7-9	TRBJ2-7	CASSLGRRPYEQYF	TGTGCCAGCAGCTTAGGACGGAGACCCTACGAGCAGTACTTC
TRBD1	.	TRBV7-6	TRBJ2-3	CASGGTGSEDTQYF	TGTGCCAGCGGCGGGACAGGGAGTGAAGATACGCAGTATTTT
.	.	TRBV7-3	TRBJ1-6	CASSRGGGDANSPLHF	TGTGCCAGCAGCCGGGGTGGGGGCGACGCTAATTCACCCCTCCACTTT
.	.	TRBV20-1	TRBJ2-3	CSAIKGKVDTQYF	TGCAGTGCCATCAAAGGGAAGGTAGATACGCAGTATTTT
TRBD1	once	TRBV14	TRBJ1-2	CASSRGQGANYGYTF	TGTGCCAGCAGCCGGGGACAGGGTGCTAACTATGGCTACACCTTC
.	.	TRBV2	TRBJ1-1	CASRITGRTEAFF	TGTGCCAGCAGGATAACAGGGAGGACTGAAGCTTTCTTT
.	.	TRBV7-9	TRBJ2-7	CASSLVGTGTYEQYF	TGTGCCAGCAGCTTAGTAGGGACCGGTACCTACGAGCAGTACTTC
.	.	TRBV25-1	TRBJ1-6	CASRQDPNSPLHF	TGTGCCAGCAGGCAAGATCCCAATTCACCCCTCCACTTT
TRBD2	few	TRBV2	TRBJ2-5	CASSDTSEQETQYF	TGTGCTAGCAGTGACACTAGCGAGCAAGAGACCCAGTACTTC
.	few	TRBV2	TRBJ2-7	CATQGVGLYEQYF	TGTGCCACCCAGGGAGTAGGGCTCTACGAGCAGTACTTC
.	.	TRBV25-1	TRBJ2-7	CASSELTGYEQYF	TGTGCCAGCAGTGAATTAACCGGATACGAGCAGTACTTC
TRBD1	many	TRBV7-9	TRBJ1-6	CASSRGTASPLHF	TGTGCCAGCAGTCGCGGGACAGCTTCACCCCTCCACTTT
TRBD1	.	TRBV10-3	TRBJ1-2	CASSSPGTGYGYTF	TGTGCCAGCAGTTCCCCCGGGACAGGCTATGGCTACACCTTC
.	many	TRBV6-6	TRBJ2-5	CASSRRLSDETQYF	TGTGCCAGCTCCCGGAGGCTTTCGGACGAGACCCAGTACTTC
.	.	TRBV5-1	TRBJ1-1	CASSLAEVNTEAFF	TGCGCCAGCAGCTTGGCCGAGGTAAACACTGAAGCTTTCTTT
TRBD2	.	TRBV7-3	TRBJ2-3	CASSRTSGRGDTQYF	TGTGCCAGCAGCCGGACTAGCGGGAGAGGAGATACGCAGTATTTT
.	many	TRBV5-6	TRBJ2-1	CASSLSAQGGSWGGWDNEQFF	TGTGCCAGCAGCTTGAGTGCCCAGGGAGGGTCGTGGGGGGGCTGGGACAATGAGCAGTTCTTC
.	many	TRBV5-1	TRBJ2-2	CASSLGAAFSNNTGELFF	TGCGCCAGCAGCTTGGGAGCAGCATTCTCAAATAACACCGGGGAGCTGTTTTTT
.	once	TRBV12-5	TRBJ1-5	CASGGAQAVQPQHF	TGTGCTAGTGGAGGGGCTCAGGCGGTGCAGCCCCAGCATTTT
TRBD1	.	TRBV7-2	TRBJ2-1	CASSLRSTGDASANEQFF	TGTGCCAGCAGCTTGAGGTCGACAGGGGATGCCTCTGCCAATGAGCAGTTCTTC
.	many	TRBV20-1	TRBJ1-6	CSASPGSGWANSPLHF	TGCAGTGCTAGTCCAGGGTCGGGGTGGGCTAATTCACCCCTCCACTTT
.	many	TRBV5-1	TRBJ2-5	CASSLGPGGGGKETQYF	TGCGCCAGCAGCTTGGGGCCTGGTGGGGGCGGGAAAGAGACCCAGTACTTC
.	.	TRBV20-1	TRBJ2-1	CSARDEGRGSNEQFF	TGCAGTGCTAGAGATGAGGGGAGAGGTTCCAATGAGCAGTTCTTC
TRBD1	.	TRBV29-1	TRBJ2-3	CSVRQGSTDTQYF	TGCAGCGTTAGACAGGGAAGCACAGATACGCAGTATTTT
TRBD1	many	TRBV6-5	TRBJ2-1	CASEEDRGRKFF	TGTGCCAGCGAAGAAGACAGGGGGCGAAAGTTCTTC
TRBD1	.	TRBV10-3	TRBJ1-6	CAISGTGAPYNSPLHF	TGTGCCATCAGTGGGACAGGGGCTCCATATAATTCACCCCTCCACTTT
TRBD2	.	TRBV20-1	TRBJ2-1	CNARLAGGLEQFF	TGCAATGCGCGACTAGCGGGGGGGCTTGAGCAGTTCTTC
.	many	TRBV10-1	TRBJ2-1	CASSESPHTEQFF	TGCGCCAGCAGTGAGTCGCCCCATACTGAGCAGTTCTTC
.	.	TRBV19	TRBJ1-1	CASSPRGGNEAFF	TGTGCCAGTAGTCCAAGAGGGGGGAATGAAGCTTTCTTT
.	.	TRBV7-7	TRBJ2-7	CASSNDRWPHEQYF	TGTGCCAGCAGCAACGACAGATGGCCTCACGAGCAGTACTTC
.	.	TRBV7-3	TRBJ1-6	CASSLTKGIPSSLHF	TGTGCCAGCAGCTTAACTAAGGGGATCCCTTCATCCCTCCACTTT
TRBD1	.	TRBV5-1	TRBJ2-5	CASSVGTAQETQYF	TGTGCCAGCAGCGTCGGGACAGCGCAAGAGACCCAGTACTTC
.	few	TRBV12-1	TRBJ2-7	CASSFVGVRGQYF	TGTGCCAGCAGCTTTGTGGGGGTTAGGGGGCAGTACTTC
.	.	TRBV7-8	TRBJ2-1	CASSQGDMGGAGYNEQFF	TGCGCCAGCAGCCAAGGCGATATGGGGGGGGCTGGTTACAATGAGCAGTTCTTC
.	.	TRBV7-6	TRBJ2-6	CASSYPQADLRHGANVLTF	TGTGCCAGCAGCTACCCACAGGCGGACCTTCGTCATGGGGCCAACGTCCTGACTTTC
.	.	TRBV7-3	TRBJ1-3	CASSNTGEAGNTIYF	TGTGCCAGCAGCAATACGGGGGAGGCTGGAAACACCATATATTTT
.	.	TRBV7-8	TRBJ1-5	CASSSEWGSNQPQHF	TGTGCCAGCAGCTCCGAGTGGGGGAGCAATCAGCCCCAGCATTTT
.	.	TRBV5-1	TRBJ1-2	CASSLENRDYGYTF	TGCGCCAGCAGCTTGGAGAACAGGGACTATGGCTACACCTTC
.	few	TRBV29-1	TRBJ2-7	CSVSDGTWQYF	TGCAGCGTTTCGGACGGGACGTGGCAGTACTTC
TRBD2	few	TRBV20-1	TRBJ2-1	CSARETSGGEQFF	TGCAGTGCTAGAGAGACTAGCGGGGGTGAGCAGTTCTTC
TRBD2	.	TRBV12-3/TRBV12-4	TRBJ2-7	CASRASGGPEQYF	TGTGCCAGCAGAGCAAGCGGGGGGCCTGAGCAGTACTTC
TRBD1	.	TRBV7-9	TRBJ1-1	CASRGQVGGPFF	TGTGCCAGCCGCGGACAGGTGGGAGGCCCTTTCTTT
TRBD1	.	TRBV24-1	TRBJ2-3	CATSVTGGTDTQYF	TGTGCCACCAGTGTAACAGGGGGCACAGATACGCAGTATTTT
TRBD2	few	TRBV7-8	TRBJ2-5	CASNFRLAQETQYF	TGTGCCAGCAACTTCAGACTAGCGCAAGAGACCCAGTACTTC
TRBD1	.	TRBV10-3	TRBJ1-5	CAISQTGEGGSNQPQHF	TGTGCCATCAGCCAGACAGGGGAGGGTGGAAGCAATCAGCCCCAGCATTTT
TRBD1	many	TRBV12-3/TRBV12-4	TRBJ2-5	CASSFISGTGGETQYF	TGTGCCAGCAGTTTTATCTCTGGCACAGGGGGAGAGACCCAGTACTTC
.	.	TRBV15	TRBJ1-6	CATSRDNSYNSPLHF	TGTGCCACCAGCAGAGATAATTCGTATAATTCACCCCTCCACTTT
.	.	TRBV2	TRBJ1-2	CASSETQGIHYYGHTF	TGTGCCAGCAGCGAGACACAGGGTATCCACTACTATGGCCACACCTTC
.	.	TRBV29-1	TRBJ1-1	CSVEAQQNTEAFF	TGCAGCGTTGAGGCACAGCAGAACACTGAAGCTTTCTTT
.	.	TRBV5-1	TRBJ1-1	CASSLGGYGGTEAFF	TGCGCCAGCAGCTTGGGGGGGTACGGCGGCACTGAAGCTTTCTTT
.	many	TRBV3-1	TRBJ1-2	CASSSGRPEDYGYTF	TGTGCCAGCAGCTCTGGACGGCCGGAGGACTATGGCTACACCTTC